A single sample is the source of the 14 T cell receptor beta chains below, sequenced in a study of blood T cell repertoires in COVID-19. Repertoires were generated with immunoSEQ multiplex PCR, while TCRdb's copy carries only in-frame clones and drops some. The sample records just over 150,000 clones, 70% to 90% being singletons. Sequencing used peripheral blood. The receptors derive from an older woman with acute or convalescent COVID-19.

The chain is built from TRBV28 and TRBJ1-4, with 9 bases aligning to TRBD1. Germline V gene sequence: CDR1 MDHEN, CDR2 SYDVKM. The V segment lost 6 bases and the J segment 7 bases; nucleotides outside the gene matches: 6. The CDR3 totals 14 residues. CDR3 DNA: TGTGCCAGCAGACCGGGACAGGGACGTGAAAAACTGTTTTTT. Encoded protein: CASRPGQGREKLFF.

The chain has TRBV2 and TRBJ1-1; unclear D gene. This CDR3 is 14 amino acids long. Germline V gene lookup returns CDR1 SNHLY and CDR2 FYNNEI. V was shortened by 6 bases and J by 4 bases, with 15 bases between the two germline ends. The CDR3 nucleotides are TGTGCCAGCAGAAGCCAGGCCGTTGGCACTGAAGCTTTCTTT. This translates into CASRSQAVGTEAFF.

This chain joins TRBV5-4 and TRBJ2-7; D possibly corresponds to TRBD1 (6 bases). This CDR3 is built from 16 residues. Germline assignment: CDR1 SGHNT and CDR2 YYREEE (reference sequence). Trimming took off 4 bases at V and 0 bases at J, with 17 bases between the two ends. The CDR3 sequence is CASSTAQGTHSYEQYF. In nucleotides, the CDR3 is TGTGCCAGCAGCACAGCCCAGGGGACACACTCCTACGAGCAGTACTTC.

This clone was found once. In nucleotides, the CDR3 is TGTGCCAGCAGCTTGGGACAGGGGCTAACCTACGAGCAGTACGTC. This sequence encodes CASSLGQGLTYEQYV. The rearrangement joins TRBV7-2 to TRBJ2-7, with 10 bases aligning to TRBD1. V gave up 3 bases and J gave up 2 bases; unmatched junction bases: 4. Looked up from germline, CDR1 is SGHTA and CDR2 is FQGNSA. The CDR3 runs to 15 residues.

This chain joins TRBV10-3 and TRBJ2-3; 7 nucleotides agree with TRBD2. CDR1 is ENHRY, CDR2 SYGVKD, per germline. The junction had 10 bases not matched to a gene; V was cut back by 7 bases and J by 6 bases. CDR3 length equals 14 residues. CDR3 sequence reads: CAITLDHGGDTQYF. CDR3 nucleotides: TGTGCCATCACTCTCGACCACGGGGGGGATACGCAGTATTTT.

V is TRBV4-1 and J is TRBJ2-5, with 11 nucleotides matching TRBD2. The CDR3 runs to 15 residues. J was trimmed by 1 base and V by 6 bases; bases with no gene match: 4. Germline V gene sequence: CDR1 MGHRA, CDR2 YSYEKL. The CDR3 DNA is TGCGCCAGCAGAGGGACTAGCGGTCCCCAAGAGACCCAGTACTTC. Residues: CASRGTSGPQETQYF.

The genes are TRBV2 and TRBJ1-1, with TRBD1 identical over 7 bases. Trimming cost V 4 bases and J 1 base; bases outside gene matches: 3. The CDR3 length is 14 residues. Germline V CDR1 and CDR2: SNHLY, FYNNEI. This CDR3 is CASSGQGGNTEAFF. The DNA for the CDR3 is TGTGCCAGCAGTGGCCAGGGGGGGAACACTGAAGCTTTCTTT.

This rearrangement joins TRBV28 to TRBJ1-2, with D possibly being TRBD1 (6 bases). The CDR3 extends over 15 amino acids. Trimming took off 4 bases at V and 1 base at J, with 13 bases between the two ends. CDR1 and CDR2 (germline): MDHEN, SYDVKM. DNA for the CDR3: TGTGCCAGCAGTTCCCCCGACAGGATTAACTATGGCTACACCTTC. Translating it yields CASSSPDRINYGYTF.

V and J are TRBV3-1 (or the pseudogene TRBV3-2) and TRBJ2-5; TRBD1 matches at 9 bases. After removal of 3 bases from V and 2 bases from J, the junction contained 4 bases not matched to a gene. The CDR3 extends over 15 amino acids. The V gene's germline CDR1 is LGHDT and CDR2 YNNKEL (reference sequence). This CDR3 reads CASSQSTGGQETQYF. In DNA form, the CDR3 reads TGTGCCAGCAGCCAGTCGACAGGGGGACAAGAGACCCAGTACTTC.

This chain links TRBV7-9 with TRBJ1-5, with D uncertain. Germline V CDR1 and CDR2: SEHNR, FQNEAQ (reference sequence). Trimming shortened V by 1 base and J by 0 bases, and 10 bases separated the two germline ends. The CDR3 totals 16 residues. The CDR3 sequence: CASSLEDGDSNQPQHF. CDR3 nucleotides: TGTGCCAGCAGCTTAGAGGACGGGGATAGCAATCAGCCCCAGCATTTT.

The chain couples TRBV2 to TRBJ1-2; 7 positions agree with TRBD1. Germline V gene sequence: CDR1 SNHLY, CDR2 FYNNEI. J gave up 8 bases and V 4 bases, and 16 bases lay outside the gene matches. This CDR3 has 16 residues. The CDR3 is CASSGQGALMPPGYTF. The CDR3 DNA is TGTGCCAGCAGTGGACAGGGCGCCCTAATGCCACCCGGCTACACCTTC. The full variable domain, with the rest looked up from reference TRBV2 and TRBJ1-2, is EPEVTQTPSHQVTQMGQEVILRCVPISNHLYFYWYRQILGQKVEFLVSFYNNEISEKSEIFDDQFSVERPDGSNFTLKIRSTKLEDSAMYFCASSGQGALMPPGYTFGSGTRLTVV.

The rearrangement joins TRBV2 to TRBJ1-1, with D unclear. V gave up 6 bases and J gave up 5 bases, with 7 bases separating them. Germline loops: CDR1 SNHLY, CDR2 FYNNEI. The CDR3 totals 11 residues. This chain's CDR3 is CASRQATEAFF. CDR3 DNA sequence: TGTGCCAGCAGGCAGGCGACTGAAGCTTTCTTT.

This clone was seen only a few times. The chain links TRBV2 to TRBJ2-7; D might be TRBD1 (6 bases). This CDR3 spans 12 amino acids. Trimming cost V 7 bases and J 3 bases, with 10 bases left between them. The germline CDR1 and CDR2 sequences are SNHLY and FYNNEI. CDR3 DNA: TGTGCCAGCACCCTAGGGGGCTACGAGCAGTACGTC. It yields the protein CASTLGGYEQYV.

The V gene is TRBV2, the J gene TRBJ2-5; 8 bases line up with TRBD2. Trimming took 4 bases from V and 5 from J; bases not matched to a gene: 6. Per germline, CDR1 SNHLY and CDR2 FYNNEI. The CDR3 extends over 14 amino acids. CDR3 protein: CASSGRGGGETQYF. CDR3 coding DNA: TGTGCCAGCAGTGGTCGGGGGGGTGGCGAGACCCAGTACTTC.